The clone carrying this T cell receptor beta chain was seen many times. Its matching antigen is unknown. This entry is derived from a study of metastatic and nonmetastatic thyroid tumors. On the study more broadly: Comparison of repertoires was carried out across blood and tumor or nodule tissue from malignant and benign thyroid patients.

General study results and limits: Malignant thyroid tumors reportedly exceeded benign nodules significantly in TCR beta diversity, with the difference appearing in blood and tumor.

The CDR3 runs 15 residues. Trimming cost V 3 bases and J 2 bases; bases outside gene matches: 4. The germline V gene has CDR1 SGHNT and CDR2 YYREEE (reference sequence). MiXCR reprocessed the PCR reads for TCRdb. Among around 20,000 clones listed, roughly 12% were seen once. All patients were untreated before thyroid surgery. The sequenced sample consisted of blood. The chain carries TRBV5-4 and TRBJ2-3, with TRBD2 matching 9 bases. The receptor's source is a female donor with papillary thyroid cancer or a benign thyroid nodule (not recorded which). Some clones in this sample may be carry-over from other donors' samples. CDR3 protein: CASSSPGLATDTQYF. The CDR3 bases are TGTGCCAGCAGCTCCCCGGGACTAGCCACAGATACGCAGTATTTT.